The rows below give T cell receptor beta chains drawn from one sample of a study of blood T cell repertoires in COVID-19. Only in-frame clones appear in the TCRdb table, and some are missing; sequencing was by immunoSEQ multiplex PCR. The table includes 200,000 to 300,000 clones, approximately 80% detected once. The sequenced material came from peripheral blood. These receptors all come from a woman aged 55-69 years with active or convalescent COVID-19. CDR3s include the opening cysteine and the closing phenylalanine or tryptophan. Each record gives: J gene, D gene, V gene, clone size, CDR3 protein, CDR3 DNA. The D gene is left open where the match is weak. Size is stated for part of the rows, as once, few or many counts, or as a class when the clone is expanded.

TRBJ2-5 | - | TRBV7-3 | - | CASSLNGVQETQYF | TGTGCCAGCAGCTTAAACGGGGTACAAGAGACCCAGTACTTC
TRBJ2-5 | - | TRBV18 | once | CASSPLLVETQYF | TGTGCCAGCTCACCACTCCTTGTGGAGACCCAGTACTTC
TRBJ2-1 | - | TRBV28 | - | CASSQDSGLGSYNEQFF | TGTGCCAGCAGTCAAGACAGTGGCCTTGGCTCCTACAATGAGCAGTTCTTC
TRBJ2-1 | TRBD2 | TRBV5-5 | - | CASSSGLAGGRNNEQFF | TGTGCCAGCAGCTCGGGACTAGCGGGAGGGCGGAACAATGAGCAGTTCTTC
TRBJ2-7 | - | TRBV7-3 | - | CASSLSGGFNYEQYF | TGTGCCAGCAGCTTAAGTGGGGGCTTCAACTACGAGCAGTACTTC
TRBJ1-1 | - | TRBV6-4 | once | CASSAFIGSTEAFF | TGTGCCAGCAGTGCGTTCATTGGGAGCACTGAAGCTTTCTTT
TRBJ2-7 | TRBD2 | TRBV18 | once | CASSPGAGGPHYEQYF | TGTGCCAGCTCACCTGGAGCGGGAGGGCCACACTACGAGCAGTACTTC
TRBJ1-2 | TRBD1 | TRBV27 | - | CASSSGQMHGYTF | TGTGCCAGCAGTTCGGGACAGATGCATGGCTACACCTTC
TRBJ1-2 | TRBD1 | TRBV15 | many | CATSRDGTGNYGYTF | TGTGCCACCAGCAGAGATGGGACAGGAAACTATGGCTACACCTTC
TRBJ2-2 | TRBD1 | TRBV7-2 | once | CASRRDRVPGELFF | TGTGCCAGCAGACGGGACAGGGTACCTGGGGAGCTGTTTTTT
TRBJ2-3 | TRBD2 | TRBV28 | - | CASGRDYTDTQYF | TGTGCCAGCGGGCGGGACTATACAGATACGCAGTATTTT
TRBJ1-2 | - | TRBV6-5 | once | CAGKKQENGYTF | TGTGCCGGAAAAAAACAGGAAAATGGCTACACCTTC
TRBJ2-7 | TRBD1 | TRBV19 | - | CASSADRASSYEQYF | TGTGCCAGTAGCGCCGACAGGGCCTCTTCCTACGAGCAGTACTTC
TRBJ1-2 | - | TRBV19 | - | CASSLQGSDGYTF | TGTGCCAGTAGTTTGCAGGGGTCCGATGGCTACACCTTC
TRBJ1-5 | - | TRBV6-6 | - | CASVRGLMGGQPQHF | TGTGCCAGCGTAAGGGGCCTGATGGGGGGTCAGCCCCAGCATTTT
TRBJ1-1 | - | TRBV7-9 | - | CASSSGVTAGETEAFF | TGTGCCAGCAGCTCAGGGGTGACAGCAGGGGAAACTGAAGCTTTCTTT
TRBJ2-3 | - | TRBV18 | - | CASSPNPRDTQYF | TGTGCCAGCTCACCAAACCCCCGGGATACGCAGTATTTT
TRBJ2-1 | TRBD1 | TRBV29-1 | - | CSVEAAGTGNNEQFF | TGCAGCGTTGAAGCAGCCGGGACAGGGAACAATGAGCAGTTCTTC
TRBJ1-5 | - | TRBV28 | - | CASRSRNQPQHF | TGTGCCAGCAGATCACGGAATCAGCCCCAGCATTTT
TRBJ2-2 | TRBD1 | TRBV11-3 | - | CASSLDGAGTGGTGELFF | TGTGCCAGCAGCTTAGACGGGGCCGGGACAGGGGGCACCGGGGAGCTGTTTTTT
TRBJ1-1 | - | TRBV12-5 | - | CASGFTVPGQNTEAFF | TGTGCTAGTGGTTTTACCGTTCCGGGACAGAACACTGAAGCTTTCTTT
TRBJ1-3 | - | TRBV28 | - | CASSLPVGRDIGNTIYF | TGTGCCAGCAGTTTACCGGTGGGGAGGGACATTGGAAACACCATATATTTT
TRBJ1-5 | - | TRBV19 | - | CASSIPPAGAGPRFSNQPQHF | TGTGCCAGTAGTATACCCCCGGCGGGGGCAGGGCCGAGGTTTAGCAATCAGCCCCAGCATTTT
TRBJ2-5 | TRBD1 | TRBV6-6 | once | CASSRTGETQYF | TGTGCCAGCAGTCGGACAGGAGAGACCCAGTACTTC
TRBJ1-5 | TRBD1 | TRBV7-2 | - | CASSLFRDRARPQHF | TGTGCCAGCAGCTTATTCCGGGACAGGGCGCGCCCCCAGCATTTT
TRBJ2-2 | - | TRBV4-1 | once | CASSQGSLGTGELFF | TGCGCCAGCAGCCAAGGGAGTTTGGGCACCGGGGAGCTGTTTTTT
TRBJ1-1 | - | TRBV6-5 | - | CASRVQAPTEAFF | TGTGCCAGCAGGGTACAGGCCCCTACTGAAGCTTTCTTT
TRBJ2-7 | - | TRBV30 | - | CAWSEGGIYEQYF | TGTGCCTGGAGCGAGGGAGGAATCTACGAGCAGTACTTC
TRBJ1-4 | TRBD1 | TRBV5-6 | once | CASRRTGVNEKLFF | TGTGCCAGCAGACGGACAGGGGTCAATGAAAAACTGTTTTTT
TRBJ2-3 | TRBD1 | TRBV10-3 | - | CAISTGQGSTDTQYF | TGTGCCATCAGCACCGGACAGGGCAGCACAGATACGCAGTATTTT
TRBJ2-1 | - | TRBV3-1/TRBV3-2 | - | CASRGVRTGRAYNEQFF | TGTGCCAGCAGGGGGGTCAGGACCGGGAGAGCCTACAATGAGCAGTTCTTC
TRBJ1-5 | TRBD1 | TRBV5-4 | - | CASSLPPRGCRGGNQPQHF | TGTGCCAGCAGCTTGCCCCCCCGAGGTTGCAGGGGGGGCAATCAGCCCCAGCATTTT
TRBJ2-5 | - | TRBV5-6 | - | CASSPTAQETQYF | TGTGCCAGCAGCCCGACAGCTCAAGAGACCCAGTACTTC
TRBJ1-2 | - | TRBV13 | - | CASSLRGAGGYTF | TGTGCCAGCAGCTTACGGGGGGCAGGGGGCTACACCTTC
TRBJ2-5 | TRBD2 | TRBV11-1 | - | CASSPPQRAGKETQYF | TGTGCCAGCAGCCCGCCCCAGCGAGCGGGGAAAGAGACCCAGTACTTC
TRBJ2-5 | - | TRBV5-6 | once | CASSPFGWESPGETQYF | TGTGCCAGCAGCCCTTTTGGGTGGGAGTCACCGGGGGAGACCCAGTACTTC
TRBJ1-2 | - | TRBV11-3 | - | CASSLVNRPYGYTF | TGTGCCAGCAGCTTAGTGAACAGGCCCTATGGCTACACCTTC
TRBJ2-1 | - | TRBV5-1 | - | CASSLELDKTYNEQFF | TGCGCCAGCAGCTTGGAACTAGATAAAACCTACAATGAGCAGTTCTTC
TRBJ1-1 | - | TRBV19 | - | CASSIVAGAGITEAFF | TGTGCCAGTAGTATAGTTGCGGGGGCAGGGATCACTGAAGCTTTCTTT
TRBJ1-1 | - | TRBV5-1 | few | CASSSQGRGTEAFF | TGCGCCAGCAGCTCACAGGGCCGAGGGACTGAAGCTTTCTTT
TRBJ1-4 | TRBD1 | TRBV7-9 | - | CASSPLDRVAEKLFF | TGTGCCAGCAGCCCGCTCGACAGGGTAGCTGAAAAACTGTTTTTT
TRBJ2-5 | TRBD1 | TRBV30 | - | CASTGGAKTQYF | TGTGCCTCGACAGGGGGCGCGAAGACCCAGTACTTC
TRBJ1-4 | - | TRBV5-5 | - | CASSLQGPTNEKLFF | TGTGCCAGCAGCTTGCAGGGCCCAACTAATGAAAAACTGTTTTTT
TRBJ2-3 | TRBD2 | TRBV5-1 | - | CASSTGGAPDTQYF | TGCGCCAGCTCGACCGGGGGGGCCCCAGATACGCAGTATTTT
TRBJ1-5 | - | TRBV16 | - | CASSPGQNNQPQHF | TGTGCCAGCAGCCCCGGACAGAATAATCAGCCCCAGCATTTT
TRBJ2-2 | TRBD2 | TRBV7-9 | - | CASSFGRMPTGELFF | TGTGCCAGCAGCTTCGGGAGGATGCCGACCGGGGAGCTGTTTTTT
TRBJ1-6 | - | TRBV5-1 | - | CASSGGKYNSPLHF | TGCGCCAGCTCGGGGGGCAAGTATAATTCACCCCTCCACTTT
TRBJ1-2 | TRBD1 | TRBV5-1 | - | CASSLGQGEAMSYTF | TGCGCCAGCAGCTTGGGGCAGGGGGAAGCTATGAGCTACACCTTC
TRBJ2-5 | TRBD2 | TRBV7-2 | once | CASSLISGEETQYF | TGTGCCAGCAGCTTAATTAGCGGGGAAGAGACCCAGTACTTC
TRBJ2-5 | TRBD1 | TRBV30 | - | CAWSPLGGPGTGQETQYF | TGTGCCTGGAGCCCCCTAGGTGGACCCGGGACAGGTCAAGAGACCCAGTACTTC